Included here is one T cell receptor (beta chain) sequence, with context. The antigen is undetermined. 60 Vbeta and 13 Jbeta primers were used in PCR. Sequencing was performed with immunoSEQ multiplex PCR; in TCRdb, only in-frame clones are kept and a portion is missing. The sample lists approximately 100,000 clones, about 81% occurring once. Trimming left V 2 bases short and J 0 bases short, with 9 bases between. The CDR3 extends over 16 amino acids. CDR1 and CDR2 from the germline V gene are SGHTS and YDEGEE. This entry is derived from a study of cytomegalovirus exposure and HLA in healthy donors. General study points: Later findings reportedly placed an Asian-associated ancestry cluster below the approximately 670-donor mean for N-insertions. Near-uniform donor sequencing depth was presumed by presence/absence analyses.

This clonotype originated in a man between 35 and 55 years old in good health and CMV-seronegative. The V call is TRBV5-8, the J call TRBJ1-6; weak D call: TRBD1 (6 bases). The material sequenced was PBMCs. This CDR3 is CASSLQGSSYNSPLHF. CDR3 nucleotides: TGTGCCAGCAGCTTACAGGGTAGCTCCTATAATTCACCCCTCCACTTT.